This record concerns one TCR beta chain sequence. The CDR3 is 16 residues long. Trimming stripped 3 bases from V and 8 bases from J, with 22 bases between. Germline CDR1 is LNHDA and CDR2 is SQIVND (reference sequence). In the source study's methods: How many nucleated cells were present was estimated from reference gene primer amplification. The data were produced by immunoSEQ multiplex PCR, yet TCRdb's version contains in-frame clones alone and is incomplete. V and J calls and clone size are those listed in that table; D and trimming were worked out from the DNA. The sample contains 120,000 to 150,000 clones, roughly 89% of which appear only once. This record belongs to a study of blood T cell repertoires in COVID-19. Study context: Some COVID-19 samples were acute and others convalescent; all came from the United States, Italy and Spain. The cDNA or gDNA used as material had been derived from T cells, B-cell-depleted T cells, or PBMCs.

Specimen: peripheral blood. The receptor was derived from a woman aged 45-60 years with active or convalescent COVID-19. The chain couples TRBV19 to TRBJ1-1; D is undetermined. In DNA, the CDR3 is TGTGCCAGTAGTATCGACCCAGGTTCGGACCGGGAGGAAGCTTTCTTT. The encoded protein is CASSIDPGSDREEAFF.